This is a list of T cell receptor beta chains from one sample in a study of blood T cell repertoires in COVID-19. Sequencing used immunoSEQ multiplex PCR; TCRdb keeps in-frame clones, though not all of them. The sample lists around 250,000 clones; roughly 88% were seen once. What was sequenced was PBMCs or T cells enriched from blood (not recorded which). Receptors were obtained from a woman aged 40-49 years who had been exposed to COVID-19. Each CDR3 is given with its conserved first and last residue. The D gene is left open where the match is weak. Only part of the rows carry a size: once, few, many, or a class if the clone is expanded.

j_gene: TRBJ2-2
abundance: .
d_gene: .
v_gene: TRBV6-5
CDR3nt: TGTGCCAGCCAAGGACAATTGAACACCGGGGAGCTGTTTTTT
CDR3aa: CASQGQLNTGELFF

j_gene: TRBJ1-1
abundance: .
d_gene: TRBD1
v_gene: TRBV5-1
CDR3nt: TGTGCCAGCAGCTTGCAGGGGGCGGCCACTGAAGCTTTCTTT
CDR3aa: CASSLQGAATEAFF

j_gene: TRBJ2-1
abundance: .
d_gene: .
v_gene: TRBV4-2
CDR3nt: TGTGCCAGCAGCCAAAAAGGAGGAGATTACAATGAGCAGTTCTTC
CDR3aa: CASSQKGGDYNEQFF

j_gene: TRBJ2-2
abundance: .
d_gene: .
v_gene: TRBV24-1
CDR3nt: TGTGCCACCAGTGCCCTGGGGAGGAGTGGCACCGGGGAGCTGTTTTTT
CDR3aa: CATSALGRSGTGELFF

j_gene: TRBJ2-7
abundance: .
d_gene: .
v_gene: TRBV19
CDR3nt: TGTGCCAGTAGTATAGGAGGGGACAACGAGCAGTACTTC
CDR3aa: CASSIGGDNEQYF

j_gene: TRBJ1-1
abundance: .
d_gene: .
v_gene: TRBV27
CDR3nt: TGTGCCAGCAGTGAAGACCCCGGGACAAGGAACACTGAAGCTTTCTTT
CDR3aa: CASSEDPGTRNTEAFF

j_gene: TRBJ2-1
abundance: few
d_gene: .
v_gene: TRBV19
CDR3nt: TGTGCCAGTAGTATCACAGGGATCTACAATGAGCAGTTCTTC
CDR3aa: CASSITGIYNEQFF

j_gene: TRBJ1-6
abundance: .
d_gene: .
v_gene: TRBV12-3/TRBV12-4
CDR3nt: TGTGCCAGCAGTGAAGCTAATTCACCCCTCCACTTT
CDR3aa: CASSEANSPLHF

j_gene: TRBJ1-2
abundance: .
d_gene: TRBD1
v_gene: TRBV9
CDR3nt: TGTGCCAGCAGGGCCGGGACAGCTCCTTTCTATGGCTACACCTTC
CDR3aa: CASRAGTAPFYGYTF

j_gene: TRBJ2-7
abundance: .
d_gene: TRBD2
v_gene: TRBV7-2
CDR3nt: TGTGCCAGCAGCTCAGCGGGGGGGAAAGGTTACGAGCAGTACTTC
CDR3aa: CASSSAGGKGYEQYF

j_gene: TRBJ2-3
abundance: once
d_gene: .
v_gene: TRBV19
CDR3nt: TGTGCCAGCGTCGACTCAGCTTACGGAAATACGCAGTATTTT
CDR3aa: CASVDSAYGNTQYF

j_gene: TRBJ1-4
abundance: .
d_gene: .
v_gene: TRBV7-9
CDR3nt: TGTGCCAGCAGCGAGACAGTAAATGAAAAACTGTTTTTT
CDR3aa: CASSETVNEKLFF

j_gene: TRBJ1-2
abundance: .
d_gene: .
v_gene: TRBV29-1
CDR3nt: TGCAGCGTTGCGCAGAAAAAAAACTATGGCTACACCTTC
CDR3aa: CSVAQKKNYGYTF

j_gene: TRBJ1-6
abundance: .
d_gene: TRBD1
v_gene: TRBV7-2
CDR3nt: TGTGCCAGCAGCCCTAGGGCGACAGGGAGCTCCTATAATTCACCCCTCCACTTT
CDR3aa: CASSPRATGSSYNSPLHF

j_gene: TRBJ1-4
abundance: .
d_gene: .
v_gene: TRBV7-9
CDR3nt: TGTGCCAGCAGCTTATTAGGCAGGGAAACCGAAAAACTGTTTTTT
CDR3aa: CASSLLGRETEKLFF

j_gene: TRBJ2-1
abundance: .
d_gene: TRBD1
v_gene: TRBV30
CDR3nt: TGTGCCTGGAGTGCAACCGGGACAGGTCTCTTCTACAATGAGCAGTTCTTC
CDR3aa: CAWSATGTGLFYNEQFF

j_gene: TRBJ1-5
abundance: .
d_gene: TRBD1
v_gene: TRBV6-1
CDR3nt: TGTGCCAGCAGTGAAGTTGACAGGGGAGAACTTCCCTTTAGCAATCAGCCCCAGCATTTT
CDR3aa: CASSEVDRGELPFSNQPQHF

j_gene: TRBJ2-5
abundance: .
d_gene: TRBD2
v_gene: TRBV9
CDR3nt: TGTGCCAGCAGCCCCGGACTAGCGGGAAGAAGAGAGACCCAGTACTTC
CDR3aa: CASSPGLAGRRETQYF

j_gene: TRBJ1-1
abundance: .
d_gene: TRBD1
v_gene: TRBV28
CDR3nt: TGTGCCAGCAGCACTACAGGGGACACTGAAGCTTTCTTT
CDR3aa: CASSTTGDTEAFF

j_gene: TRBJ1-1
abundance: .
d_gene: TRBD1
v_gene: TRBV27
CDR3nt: TGTGCCAGCAGTCCCGGGACAGGAGCCCTCTTTGCCATGAACACTGAAGCTTTCTTT
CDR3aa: CASSPGTGALFAMNTEAFF

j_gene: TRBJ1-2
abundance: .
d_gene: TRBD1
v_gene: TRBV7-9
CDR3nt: TGTGCCAGCCGGTCTGTACTCAGGACAGGGGACATGGGCTACACCTTC
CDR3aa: CASRSVLRTGDMGYTF

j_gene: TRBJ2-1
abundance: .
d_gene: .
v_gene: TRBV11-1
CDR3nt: TGTGCCAGCAGCACCAGGGGTATGGGTCGGGAGCAGTTCTTC
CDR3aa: CASSTRGMGREQFF

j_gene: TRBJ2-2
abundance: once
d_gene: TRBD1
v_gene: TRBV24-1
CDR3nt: TGTGCCACCAGTGATTGGACAGGGGACACCGGGGAGCTGTTTTTT
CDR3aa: CATSDWTGDTGELFF

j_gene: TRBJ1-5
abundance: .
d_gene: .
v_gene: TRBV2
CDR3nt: TGTGCCAGCAGTGAAAGTTCAGGGGAGAGTCAGCCCCAGCATTTT
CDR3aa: CASSESSGESQPQHF

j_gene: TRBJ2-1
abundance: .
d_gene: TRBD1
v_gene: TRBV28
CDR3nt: TGTGCCAGCAGACCAAGGGGACAGGGGGCCTTTAATGAGCAGTTCTTC
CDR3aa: CASRPRGQGAFNEQFF

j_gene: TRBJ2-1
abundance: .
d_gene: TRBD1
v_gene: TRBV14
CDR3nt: TGTGCCAGCAGCTCCATGTGGGGACCGGGACAGGGGTCAAACGAGCAGTTCTTC
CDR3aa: CASSSMWGPGQGSNEQFF